Listed below are T cell receptor beta chains from one sample, sequenced in a study of graft-versus-host responses after intestinal transplantation. Generated by immunoSEQ multiplex PCR, the TCRdb table keeps only in-frame clones and is missing some. The profile shows fewer than 4,500 clones, about 94% of them singletons. Sequences were derived from PBMCs, sampled 11 days after intestinal transplantation. The source is a human patient who received an intestinal transplant, so some T cells may come from the graft donor. Each CDR3 is given with its conserved first and last residue. A D gene is named only where the DNA matches it firmly. The size of a clone is reported for some rows only, either as once, few or many, or as a class for expanded clones.

NA NA TRBJ2-5 TRBV7-8 CASSPERGQETQYF TGTGCCAGCAGCCCCGAGCGAGGGCAAGAGACCCAGTACTTC
NA NA TRBJ1-2 TRBV30 CAWRLLGQGMDGYTF TGTGCCTGGCGCCTCCTCGGGCAGGGGATGGATGGCTACACCTTC
TRBD1 once TRBJ2-7 TRBV27 CASSPRQGPYEQYF TGTGCCAGCAGTCCGCGACAGGGGCCCTACGAGCAGTACTTC
NA NA TRBJ2-1 TRBV10-3 CAISDPNRRLGNEQFF TGTGCCATCAGTGACCCAAACAGGCGTCTGGGCAATGAGCAGTTCTTC
NA NA TRBJ1-3 TRBV21-1 CASSGRLLQHARNTIYF TGTGCCAGCAGTGGACGACTGCTACAACACGCACGAAACACCATATATTTT
NA NA TRBJ1-1 TRBV4-1 CASSQEPGTLNTEAFF TGCGCCAGCAGCCAAGAGCCCGGGACTCTGAACACTGAAGCTTTCTTT
NA NA TRBJ2-7 TRBV27 CASKTSYEQYF TGTGCCAGCAAGACTAGCTACGAGCAGTACTTC
NA NA TRBJ2-7 TRBV27 CASSLVGGYEQYF TGTGCCAGCAGTTTAGTAGGGGGTTACGAGCAGTACTTC
NA NA TRBJ2-7 TRBV6-6 CASSLGRQDYEQYF TGTGCCAGCAGTTTAGGAAGACAGGACTACGAGCAGTACTTC
TRBD1 NA TRBJ1-4 TRBV2 CASHTSGTGLARTNEKLFF TGTGCCAGCCATACATCCGGGACAGGGTTAGCGAGAACTAATGAAAAACTGTTTTTT
NA once TRBJ2-1 TRBV18 CASSPALDNEQFF TGTGCCAGCTCACCAGCACTTGACAATGAGCAGTTCTTC
NA NA TRBJ1-1 TRBV25-1 CASVRGGGNTEAFF TGTGCCAGCGTCCGGGGCGGGGGGAACACTGAAGCTTTCTTT
NA NA TRBJ2-3 TRBV9 CASSVVVGAPYTDTQYF TGTGCCAGCAGCGTAGTGGTCGGGGCCCCGTACACAGATACGCAGTATTTT
NA NA TRBJ2-7 TRBV15 CATSRDYRAHEQYF TGTGCCACCAGCAGAGATTACAGGGCTCACGAGCAGTACTTC
NA NA TRBJ2-3 TRBV2 CASRSPIAWDTQYF TGTGCCAGCAGGAGCCCGATAGCGTGGGATACGCAGTATTTT
TRBD1 NA TRBJ1-5 TRBV27 CASSLQGVNQPQHF TGTGCCAGCAGTTTACAGGGGGTTAATCAGCCCCAGCATTTT
NA NA TRBJ2-4 TRBV5-4 CASSGGENIQYF TGTGCCAGCAGCGGAGGTGAAAACATTCAGTACTTC
NA NA TRBJ2-2 TRBV27 CASSLGGTGELFF TGTGCCAGCAGTTTAGGCGGAACCGGGGAGCTGTTTTTT
NA NA TRBJ2-7 TRBV14 CASSQGFYEQYF TGTGCCAGCAGCCAGGGGTTCTACGAGCAGTACTTC
TRBD1 NA TRBJ1-5 TRBV19 CASSMWGQGGNQPQHF TGTGCCAGTAGTATGTGGGGACAGGGGGGCAATCAGCCCCAGCATTTT
NA NA TRBJ2-1 TRBV7-9 CASSSATASSYNEQFF TGTGCCAGCAGCTCCGCGACCGCGAGCTCCTACAATGAGCAGTTCTTC
NA NA TRBJ1-1 TRBV7-8 CASSSATEAFF TGTGCCAGCAGCTCAGCTACTGAAGCTTTCTTT
NA NA TRBJ1-2 TRBV25-1 CASSEGPIPGYTF TGTGCCAGCAGTGAAGGCCCGATTCCAGGCTACACCTTC
NA NA TRBJ2-2 TRBV12-2 CASRPREDTGELFF TGTGCAAGTCGCCCCCGAGAGGACACCGGGGAGCTGTTTTTT
NA NA TRBJ1-2 TRBV27 CASSFGKSYGYTF TGTGCCAGCAGTTTTGGGAAATCTTATGGCTACACCTTC
TRBD1 NA TRBJ2-1 TRBV19 CASSLLQGAYNEQFF TGTGCCAGTAGTTTACTACAGGGGGCTTACAATGAGCAGTTCTTC
NA NA TRBJ1-1 TRBV5-6 CASSLLQPPEAFF TGTGCCAGCAGCTTGTTACAGCCACCTGAGGCTTTCTTT
NA NA TRBJ1-5 TRBV6-5 CASSYEGGVQPQHF TGTGCCAGCAGTTACGAAGGAGGGGTCCAGCCCCAGCATTTT
NA NA TRBJ2-1 TRBV27 CASSSQVTSYNEQFF TGTGCCAGCAGTTCTCAGGTTACCTCCTACAATGAGCAGTTCTTC
TRBD1 NA TRBJ2-1 TRBV19 CASNTGGVYNEQFF TGTGCCAGTAACACAGGGGGCGTCTACAATGAGCAGTTCTTC
TRBD2 NA TRBJ2-3 TRBV7-2 CASSLARSGSLPFTDTQYF TGTGCCAGCAGCTTAGCGAGGAGCGGGAGCCTCCCATTCACAGATACGCAGTATTTT
TRBD1 NA TRBJ1-1 TRBV7-8 CASSQGTGDIAFF TGTGCCAGCAGCCAAGGGACAGGGGATATTGCTTTCTTT
TRBD2 NA TRBJ2-7 TRBV4-1 CASSTGHLAGGPINEQYF TGCGCCAGCAGCACAGGACACCTAGCGGGAGGGCCCATCAACGAGCAGTACTTC
NA NA TRBJ2-6 TRBV5-1 CASNIGGSQSRANVLTF TGCGCCAGCAATATAGGCGGTTCACAAAGTCGGGCCAACGTCCTGACTTTC
NA few TRBJ2-7 TRBV7-9 CASSLGQGIEYEQYF TGTGCCAGCAGCTTAGGTCAGGGGATCGAATACGAGCAGTACTTC
NA NA TRBJ1-4 TRBV21-1 CASRQELATRVHNEKLFF TGTGCCAGCAGGCAGGAACTAGCTACAAGGGTGCATAATGAAAAACTGTTTTTT
NA NA TRBJ1-3 TRBV27 CASSSPSSGNTIYF TGTGCCAGCAGTTCCCCGAGCTCTGGAAACACCATATATTTT
TRBD2 NA TRBJ2-2 TRBV5-1 CASSLGHSGNGNTGELFF TGCGCCAGCAGCTTGGGACATAGCGGGAATGGTAACACCGGGGAGCTGTTTTTT
NA NA TRBJ2-3 TRBV6-5 CASSYSPSSSTDTQYF TGTGCCAGCAGTTACTCGCCATCCTCTAGCACAGATACGCAGTATTTT
TRBD1 NA TRBJ2-7 TRBV7-6 CASSFRDRGFYEQYF TGTGCCAGCAGCTTCCGTGACAGGGGGTTCTACGAGCAGTACTTC
NA NA TRBJ2-2 TRBV19 CASSIDIGWGTGELFF TGTGCCAGTAGTATTGATATTGGGTGGGGCACCGGGGAGCTGTTTTTT